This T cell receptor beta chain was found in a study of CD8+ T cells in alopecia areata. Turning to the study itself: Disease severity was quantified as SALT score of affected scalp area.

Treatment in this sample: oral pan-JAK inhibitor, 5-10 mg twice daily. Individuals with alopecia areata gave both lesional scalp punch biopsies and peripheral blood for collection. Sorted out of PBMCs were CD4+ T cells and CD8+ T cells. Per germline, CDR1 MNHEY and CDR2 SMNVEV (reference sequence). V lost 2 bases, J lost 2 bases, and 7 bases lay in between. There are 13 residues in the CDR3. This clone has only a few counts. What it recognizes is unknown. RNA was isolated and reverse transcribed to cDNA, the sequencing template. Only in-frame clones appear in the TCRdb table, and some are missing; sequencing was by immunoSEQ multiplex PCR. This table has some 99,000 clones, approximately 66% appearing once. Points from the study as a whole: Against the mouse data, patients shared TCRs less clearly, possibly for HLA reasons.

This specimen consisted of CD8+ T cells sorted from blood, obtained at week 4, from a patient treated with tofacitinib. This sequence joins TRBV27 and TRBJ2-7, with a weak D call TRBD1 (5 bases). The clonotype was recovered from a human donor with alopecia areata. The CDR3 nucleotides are TGTGCCAGCAGTTTACAGGGCACCTACGAGCAGTACTTC. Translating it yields CASSLQGTYEQYF.